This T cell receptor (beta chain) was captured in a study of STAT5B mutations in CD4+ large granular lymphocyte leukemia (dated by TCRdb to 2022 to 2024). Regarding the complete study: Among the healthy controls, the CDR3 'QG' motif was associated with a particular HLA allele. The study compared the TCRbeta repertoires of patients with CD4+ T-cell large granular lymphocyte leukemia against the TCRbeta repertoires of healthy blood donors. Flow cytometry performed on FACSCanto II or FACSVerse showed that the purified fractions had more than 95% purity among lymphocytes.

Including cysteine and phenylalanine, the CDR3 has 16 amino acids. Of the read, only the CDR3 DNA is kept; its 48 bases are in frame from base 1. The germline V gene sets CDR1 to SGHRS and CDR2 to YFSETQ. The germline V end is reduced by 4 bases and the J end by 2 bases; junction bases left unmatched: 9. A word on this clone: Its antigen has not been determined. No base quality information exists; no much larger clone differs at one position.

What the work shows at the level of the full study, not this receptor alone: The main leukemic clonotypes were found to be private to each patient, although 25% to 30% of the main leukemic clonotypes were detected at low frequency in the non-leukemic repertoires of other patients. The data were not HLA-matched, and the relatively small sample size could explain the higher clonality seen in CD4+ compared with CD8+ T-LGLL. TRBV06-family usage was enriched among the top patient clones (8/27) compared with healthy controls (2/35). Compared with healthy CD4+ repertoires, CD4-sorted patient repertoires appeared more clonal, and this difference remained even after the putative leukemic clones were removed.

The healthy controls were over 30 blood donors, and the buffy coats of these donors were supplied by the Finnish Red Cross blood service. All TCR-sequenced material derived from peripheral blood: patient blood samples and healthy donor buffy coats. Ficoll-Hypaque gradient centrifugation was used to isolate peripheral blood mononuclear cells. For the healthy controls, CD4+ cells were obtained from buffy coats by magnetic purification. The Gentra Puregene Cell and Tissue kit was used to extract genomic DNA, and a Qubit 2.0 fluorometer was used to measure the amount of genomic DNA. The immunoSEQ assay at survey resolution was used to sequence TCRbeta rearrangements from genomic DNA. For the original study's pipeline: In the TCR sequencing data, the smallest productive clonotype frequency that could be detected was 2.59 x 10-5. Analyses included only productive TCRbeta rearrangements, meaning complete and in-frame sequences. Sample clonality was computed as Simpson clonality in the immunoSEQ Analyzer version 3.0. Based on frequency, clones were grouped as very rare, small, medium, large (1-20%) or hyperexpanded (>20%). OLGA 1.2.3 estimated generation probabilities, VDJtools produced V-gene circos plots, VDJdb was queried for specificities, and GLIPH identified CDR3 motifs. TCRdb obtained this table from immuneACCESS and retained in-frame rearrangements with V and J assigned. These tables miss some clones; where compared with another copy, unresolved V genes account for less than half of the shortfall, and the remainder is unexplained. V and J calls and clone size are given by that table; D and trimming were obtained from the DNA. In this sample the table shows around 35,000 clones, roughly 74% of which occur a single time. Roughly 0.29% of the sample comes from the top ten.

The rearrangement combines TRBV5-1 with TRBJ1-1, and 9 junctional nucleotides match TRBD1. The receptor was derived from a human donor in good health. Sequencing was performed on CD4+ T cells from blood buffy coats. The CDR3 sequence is CASSPTGQGGNTEAFF. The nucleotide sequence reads TGCGCCAGCAGCCCGACGGGACAGGGCGGAAACACTGAAGCTTTCTTT.